The rows below give T cell receptor beta chains drawn from one sample of a study of tumor-infiltrating lymphocytes in primary liver carcinoma. TCRdb recomputed calls from the multiplex PCR reads with MiXCR, one row per CDR3 protein. This sample has hundreds of thousands of distinct CDR3 sequences, with 55% to 65% found just once. Input material: peripheral blood. Receptor source: a man aged 35 to 55 with primary liver carcinoma and hepatitis B virus infection. The CDR3 runs from the conserved cysteine through the conserved F or W. The order of the fields is V gene, clone size, D gene, J gene, CDR3 protein, CDR3 DNA. D genes are given only for firm matches. Size tells how often a clone was seen (once, few, many) or the class of an expanded clone, and some rows leave it out.

V: TRBV30; size: few; D: TRBD1; J: TRBJ2-2; CDR3: CAWGQGLTGELFF; DNA: TGTGCCTGGGGACAGGGGCTAACCGGGGAGCTGTTTTTT
V: TRBV11-3; size: .; D: .; J: TRBJ1-1; CDR3: CASSLNSMSTEASF; DNA: TGTGCCAGCAGCTTAAACTCAATGAGCACTGAAGCTTCCTTT
V: TRBV10-3; size: many; D: .; J: TRBJ2-3; CDR3: CAISVTTYTDTQYF; DNA: TGTGCCATCAGTGTAACGACCTACACAGATACGCAGTATTTT
V: TRBV6-2/TRBV6-3; size: .; D: TRBD2; J: TRBJ2-7; CDR3: CASSVAGGREQNF; DNA: TGTGCCAGCAGTGTAGCGGGAGGGAGGGAGCAGAACTTC
V: TRBV11-2; size: few; D: TRBD2; J: TRBJ2-5; CDR3: CASTRAGIQETQYF; DNA: TGTGCCAGCACCAGAGCGGGGATCCAAGAGACCCAGTACTTC
V: TRBV28; size: many; D: .; J: TRBJ2-7; CDR3: CASSFGTFCIF; DNA: TGTGCCAGCAGTTTCGGGACTTTTTGCATCTTC
V: TRBV4-3; size: few; D: .; J: TRBJ2-7; CDR3: CASSRPNRRTYDQYF; DNA: TGCGCCAGCAGTCGGCCGAATCGGAGGACCTACGACCAGTACTTC
V: TRBV28; size: .; D: .; J: TRBJ1-5; CDR3: CASSLLKSNQPQHF; DNA: TGTGCCAGCAGTTTACTGAAAAGCAATCAGCCCCAGCATTTT
V: TRBV28; size: .; D: .; J: TRBJ2-5; CDR3: CASSPLGLQETQYF; DNA: TGTGCCAGCAGTCCGCTAGGGCTCCAAGAGACCCAGTACTTC
V: TRBV6-2/TRBV6-3; size: .; D: TRBD2; J: TRBJ2-1; CDR3: CASSYSKGTSENEQFF; DNA: TGTGCCAGCAGTTACTCGAAAGGGACTAGCGAAAATGAGCAGTTCTTC
V: TRBV7-9; size: .; D: .; J: TRBJ2-5; CDR3: CASSLFGVEETQYF; DNA: TGTGCCAGCAGCTTATTCGGGGTTGAAGAGACCCAGTACTTC
V: TRBV12-3/TRBV12-4; size: .; D: .; J: TRBJ2-5; CDR3: CASCLYGGAQETQYF; DNA: TGTGCCAGCTGTTTATACGGGGGAGCCCAAGAGACCCAGTACTTC
V: TRBV11-2; size: once; D: TRBD2; J: TRBJ2-5; CDR3: CASSFGSLLAGERGETQYF; DNA: TGTGCCAGCAGCTTTGGTAGCCTTCTAGCGGGTGAGCGGGGGGAGACCCAGTACTTC
V: TRBV12-3/TRBV12-4; size: .; D: .; J: TRBJ2-3; CDR3: CTSSLTDTQYF; DNA: TGTACCAGCAGTTTAACAGATACGCAGTATTTT
V: TRBV6-5; size: .; D: .; J: TRBJ2-7; CDR3: CVSTRQGTTEHYF; DNA: TGTGTCAGCACGAGGCAGGGGACGACCGAGCATTACTTC
V: TRBV12-3/TRBV12-4; size: .; D: TRBD2; J: TRBJ2-7; CDR3: CASRTSGRNREQYF; DNA: TGTGCCAGCAGGACTAGCGGGAGGAACAGAGAGCAGTACTTC
V: TRBV29-1; size: few; D: .; J: TRBJ2-5; CDR3: CSVREMIVRPETQYF; DNA: TGCAGCGTTAGGGAGATGATAGTACGGCCGGAGACCCAGTACTTC
V: TRBV11-2; size: .; D: .; J: TRBJ2-1; CDR3: CASSSRCGHREQFF; DNA: TGTGCCAGCAGCTCCCGGTGCGGGCATCGGGAGCAGTTCTTC
V: TRBV12-3/TRBV12-4; size: many; D: .; J: TRBJ1-2; CDR3: CASSLGQGVDYGYTF; DNA: TGTGCCAGCAGTTTGGGTCAGGGAGTCGACTATGGCTACACCTTC
V: TRBV4-1; size: .; D: .; J: TRBJ2-7; CDR3: CASSQAGTRVYEQCF; DNA: TGCGCCAGCAGCCAAGCCGGGACAAGGGTCTACGAGCAGTGCTTC